The 28 T cell receptor beta chains in this list originate from one sample, sequenced in a study of tumor-infiltrating lymphocytes in glioblastoma multiforme. TCR beta libraries were built from RNA through three nested multiplex PCR rounds using modified ARM-PCR. One entry per CDR3 protein results from TCRdb running MiXCR on the multiplex PCR reads. The sample lists about 13,000 distinct CDR3 sequences; approximately 68% were seen once. The sequencing input was brain tumor tissue. The receptor source for this set is a male donor with glioblastoma.

This chain connects TRBV21-1 to TRBJ1-2. TRBV21-1 is annotated as a pseudogene. This CDR3 contains 20 residues. The CDR3 bases are TGTGCCAGCAGCAAAGATACGACCCTACATAGAAAGGTCAAACGCTATGGCTACACCTTC. Its translation is CASSKDTTLHRKVKRYGYTF.

This clonotype was found a few times. Germline is not matched at one junction end, which may reflect a read error. The chain carries TRBV29-1 and TRBJ1-2; D call uncertain. CDR1 and CDR2 from the germline V gene are SQVTM and ANQGSEA. This CDR3 spans 12 amino acids. The CDR3 DNA reads TGCAGCGTGACCGGGTCGGACTATGGTTACACCTTC. It translates to CSVTGSDYGYTF.

The table lists this clonotype with a count of one. This chain joins TRBV6-6 and TRBJ2-1; TRBD1 might be the D (5 bases). CDR3 length equals 15 residues. Germline V gene lookup returns CDR1 MNHNY and CDR2 SVGAGI (reference sequence). V was pared by 4 bases and J by 6 bases, with 16 bases between. Here the CDR3 DNA reads TGTGCCAGCAGTTGGCAGGGCCATCCGCCCAATGAGCAGTTCTTC. This sequence encodes CASSWQGHPPNEQFF.

Notes on this clonotype: The junction departs from germline at one end; a sequencing error may be responsible. This chain links TRBV4-1 with TRBJ2-2; D not certain. Germline V CDR1 and CDR2: MGHRA, YSYEKL. CDR3 length: 16 residues. In DNA form, the CDR3 reads TGCGCCAGGAGCCTAGGACCACAACGAAACACCGGGGAGCTGTTTTTT. This translates into CARSLGPQRNTGELFF.

This clonotype is deemed large. This chain's CDR3 is CASSLLAGEDTQYF. Here the CDR3 DNA reads TGTGCCAGCAGCTTACTAGCGGGGGAAGATACGCAGTATTTT. The V call is TRBV11-2, the J call TRBJ2-3; 10 positions agree with TRBD2. Trimming removed 2 bases from V and 5 bases from J; junction bases left unmatched: 1. Germline V gives CDR1 SGHAT, CDR2 FQNNGV. The CDR3 length is 14 residues.

This clonotype was detected a few times. This sequence joins TRBV6-2 or TRBV6-3 and TRBJ2-7; D possibly matches TRBD1 or TRBD2 (5 bases each). The CDR3 consists of 15 residues. Trimming removed 6 bases at V and 4 bases at J, with 19 bases between. Germline V gene data show CDR1 as MNHEY and CDR2 as SVGEGT. The CDR3 sequence: CASRQSGDPSYEQYF. In DNA, the CDR3 is TGTGCCAGCAGACAAAGTGGGGACCCTTCTTACGAGCAGTACTTC.

The chain combines TRBV6-1 with TRBJ1-5, with D possibly matching TRBD1 (5 bases). Trimming removed 10 bases from V and 4 bases from J, with 14 bases in between. The CDR3 extends over 13 amino acids. Germline assignment: CDR1 MNHNS and CDR2 SASEGT. The CDR3 DNA reads TGTGCCACCCGTCAGGGCCTTAATCAGCCCCAGCATTTT. Its translation: CATRQGLNQPQHF.

V is TRBV7-9 and J is TRBJ2-1; 10 bases fit TRBD2. With 6 bases clipped from V and 8 bases from J, the junction kept 13 bases outside the gene matches. Germline V gene sequence: CDR1 SEHNR, CDR2 FQNEAQ (reference sequence). This CDR3 comprises 16 residues. The CDR3 region is CASRGTGTSVTYEQFF. In nucleotides, the CDR3 is TGTGCCAGCAGGGGTACCGGGACTAGCGTGACGTATGAGCAGTTCTTC.

V gene TRBV11-3 combines with J gene TRBJ2-1; D gene uncertain. Germline V lookup: CDR1 SGHNT, CDR2 YENEEA. CDR3 length equals 12 residues. This CDR3 reads CAGSSVPDEQFF. DNA for the CDR3: TGTGCAGGCAGCTCAGTTCCCGATGAGCAGTTCTTC.

This chain links TRBV12-3 or TRBV12-4 with TRBJ2-7; 9 positions agree with TRBD1. Unmatched junction bases numbered 7, after V lost 4 bases and J lost 3 bases. The CDR3 runs to 15 residues. The CDR3 nucleotides are TGTGCCAGCAGTTCCCGGACAGGGGCCCACTACGAGCAGTACTTC. Residues: CASSSRTGAHYEQYF.

In the case of this clonotype: The CDR3 does not end in the conserved phenylalanine or tryptophan, so this is likely a read error. Because the CDR3's place on the DNA is in doubt, the DNA is left out and the CDR3 is given as listed by TCRdb. The J gene is TRBJ2-3, the V gene TRBV6-4; the table's D call, TRBD1, was not checked against the DNA. In germline, CDR1 is MRHNA, CDR2 SNTAGT. Termini included, the CDR3 measures 15 amino acids. CDR3 region: CASSASRGATDTQYS.

Judged by abundance, this clonotype is large. DNA for the CDR3: TGTGCCAGCAGCGGAGGATCTAGCGGGATAAGTTCGGGACCCTACAATGAGCAGTTCTTC. As protein: CASSGGSSGISSGPYNEQFF. V is TRBV11-3 and J is TRBJ2-1; 9 bases are a match to TRBD2. This CDR3 has 20 residues. The germline V gene encodes CDR1 SGHNT and CDR2 YENEEA. V shed 5 bases and J 2 bases; nucleotides not matched to a gene: 19.

With regard to this clonotype: The CDR3 carries no conserved terminal phenylalanine or tryptophan, so it likely arises from a read error. The chain uses TRBV10-3 and TRBJ2-7; 8 bases agree with TRBD1. The CDR3 has 12 amino acids. The germline CDR1 and CDR2 sequences are ENHRY and SYGVKD. V shed 2 bases, J shed 10 bases, and the junction held 4 bases outside the gene matches. CDR3 in DNA: TGTGCCATCAGTGAGACGGGACAGGAACAGTACTAC. It specifies CAISETGQEQYY.

This clonotype was seen only a few times. The chain has TRBV11-2 and TRBJ2-1; D might be TRBD1 (6 bases). This CDR3 comprises 15 residues. V was shortened by 3 bases and J by 7 bases, with 16 bases between the two germline ends. The V gene's germline CDR1 is SGHAT and CDR2 FQNNGV. The CDR3 reads CASSLERQAPNEQFF. CDR3 nucleotide sequence: TGTGCCAGCAGCTTGGAAAGACAGGCCCCTAATGAGCAGTTCTTC.

The chain has TRBV2 and TRBJ2-1; a weak D match, TRBD1 (6 bases). This CDR3 spans 14 amino acids. Trimming left V 5 bases short and J 4 bases short, with 12 bases between. Germline V gene lookup returns CDR1 SNHLY and CDR2 FYNNEI. The CDR3 protein is CASSYQGLYNEQFF. DNA of the CDR3: TGTGCCAGCAGTTACCAGGGGCTTTACAATGAGCAGTTCTTC.

This clonotype occurred many times. The chain links TRBV28 to TRBJ2-7; D gene uncertain. The CDR3 runs 15 residues. The ends were cut back, 3 bases at V and 1 base at J, with 13 bases in the middle. The germline V gene encodes CDR1 MDHEN and CDR2 SYDVKM. The CDR3 DNA is TGTGCCAGCAGTTTCTTAGGTTCCGGATCCTACGAGCAGTACTTC. Translating it yields CASSFLGSGSYEQYF.

The gene calls are TRBV10-3 and TRBJ2-2; 11 nucleotides align to TRBD1. V gave up 7 bases and J gave up 0 bases; unmatched junction bases: 1. CDR1 is ENHRY and CDR2 is SYGVKD in the germline V gene. The CDR3 is 15 amino acids. The CDR3 DNA sequence: TGTGCCATCAAGGGACAGGGGGCGAACACCGGGGAGCTGTTTTTT. As protein: CAIKGQGANTGELFF.

Turning to this clonotype: A junction end diverges from the germline sequence, so it may reflect a read error. This chain uses TRBV6-5 with TRBJ2-3, with a tentative D call TRBD2 (5 bases). The CDR3 runs to 12 residues. Germline V gene lookup returns CDR1 MNHEY and CDR2 SVGAGI. CDR3 protein: CASCRRGDTQYF. The DNA of the CDR3 is TGCGCCAGCTGTCGACGGGGAGATACGCAGTATTTT.

This clonotype has a handful of counts. A read error may account for a junction end that differs from germline. V gene TRBV20-1 combines with J gene TRBJ2-1, with 13 positions matching TRBD2. Germline CDR1 and CDR2: DFQATT and SNEGSKA (reference sequence). CDR3 length: 16 amino acids. The CDR3 DNA follows: TGCTATGCTAGTCGACCGGGACTAGCGGGAATGAATGAGCGGTTCTTC. Amino acid sequence: CYASRPGLAGMNERFF.

As concerns this clonotype: An end of the junction differs from the germline gene, which may be a read error. The V gene is TRBV29-1, the J gene TRBJ2-7; D unclear. The germline gives CDR1 SQVTM, CDR2 ANQGSEA. The CDR3 extends over 13 amino acids. The CDR3 here is CRVVTELTYEQYF. In nucleotides, the CDR3 is TGCAGAGTTGTTACGGAACTGACCTACGAGCAGTACTTC.

This sequence joins TRBV29-1 and TRBJ2-1; D tentatively fits TRBD1 or TRBD2 (6 bases each). The CDR3 has 14 residues. Looked up from germline, CDR1 is SQVTM and CDR2 is ANQGSEA. The CDR3 here is CRAGGRQGGNEQFF. As DNA, the CDR3 is TGCAGAGCTGGGGGGCGGCAGGGAGGCAATGAGCAGTTCTTC.

Points on this clonotype: At one of its ends the junction is not consistent with the germline gene, which may arise from a read error. V and J are TRBV28 and TRBJ2-1; 10 bases line up with TRBD2. The CDR3 extends over 17 amino acids. From germline, CDR1 is MDHEN and CDR2 SYDVKM. In DNA form, the CDR3 reads TGTGTCAGCAGTTTAGACCTCGCAGCGGGAGGGAACAATGTGCAGTGCTTC. Amino acids: CVSSLDLAAGGNNVQCF.

There are a few counts of this clonotype. A read error may account for a junction end that differs from germline. The chain couples TRBV20-1 to TRBJ1-1; 7 bases are shared with TRBD1. The CDR3 sequence is 14 residues long. In germline, CDR1 is DFQATT, CDR2 SNEGSKA (reference sequence). Here the CDR3 reads CSTRFRGGNTEAFF. DNA for the CDR3: TGCAGTACTAGATTCAGGGGGGGGAATACTGAAGCTTTCTTT.

The chain joins TRBV6-1 to TRBJ2-5; 8 bases map to TRBD2. J gave up 4 bases and V 6 bases, and 10 bases lay outside the gene matches. The CDR3 totals 15 residues. Germline CDR1 reads MNHNS; CDR2 reads SASEGT. The CDR3, as DNA: TGTGCCAGCAGCCTTGGGGGGACTAGAGGAGAGACCCAGTACTTC. It translates to CASSLGGTRGETQYF.

This clonotype was counted many times. The chain combines TRBV28 with TRBJ2-7; tentatively, D is TRBD1 (6 bases). The germline CDR1 and CDR2 sequences are MDHEN and SYDVKM. V dropped 5 bases and J dropped 3 bases, with 8 bases sitting between them. CDR3 length: 12 residues. CDR3 nucleotides: TGTGCCAGCAGTCAACAGGGCTACGAGCAGTACTTC. Translation: CASSQQGYEQYF. Full variable domain (remainder filled in from reference TRBV28 and TRBJ2-7): DVKVTQSSRYLVKRTGEKVFLECVQDMDHENMFWYRQDPGLGLRLIYFSYDVKMKEKGDIPEGYSVSREKKERFSLILESASTNQTSMYLCASSQQGYEQYFGPGTRLTVT.

This clonotype was seen just once. Since a much larger clone is just one base distant, this may be a read error. V usage is TRBV14 and J usage is TRBJ2-7; no clear D gene. Trimming removed 4 bases at V and 8 bases at J, with 12 bases between. The CDR3 has 12 amino acids. Germline V gene data show CDR1 as SGHDN and CDR2 as FVKESK. CDR3 nucleotides: TGTGCCAGCAGCCGAATAGGGAACAAGCAGTACTTC. Its protein product is CASSRIGNKQYF.

Points on this clonotype: Lacking the conserved final phenylalanine or tryptophan, this CDR3 likely reflects a read error. Because the CDR3's place on the DNA is in doubt, the DNA is left out and the CDR3 is given as listed by TCRdb. The chain is built from TRBV7-3 and TRBJ2-5; the D segment call TRBD2 is taken from the table without a DNA check. The CDR3 length is 13 residues, termini included. CDR1 and CDR2 from the germline V gene are SGHTA and FQGTGA. This CDR3 reads CAKREAPRETQCV.

This clonotype was found a few times. A much bigger clone sits one base away, suggesting this may be a read error. The chain carries TRBV28 and TRBJ2-1; D is uncertain. V dropped 4 bases and J dropped 8 bases, with 12 bases sitting between them. Germline CDR1 is MDHEN and CDR2 is SYDVKM. The CDR3 spans 13 residues. The CDR3: CASSSGLWDEQFF. CDR3 DNA: TGTGCCAGCAGTTCGGGCCTCTGGGATGAGCAGTTCTTC.